These 11 T cell receptor beta chains originate from one sample sequenced in a study of cytomegalovirus exposure and HLA in healthy donors. Clones were read by immunoSEQ multiplex PCR, and TCRdb kept only the in-frame ones, dropping some. In the table there are more than 140,000 clones, roughly nine tenths of which are singletons. Sequenced input: PBMCs. All receptors derive from a woman aged 18-29 years in good health and CMV-seropositive.

The chain couples TRBV30 to TRBJ2-3; tentatively, D is TRBD1 (6 bases). The CDR3 runs to 14 residues. The V gene's germline CDR1 is GTSNPN and CDR2 SVGIG (reference sequence). Trimming took off 1 base at V and 3 bases at J, with 11 bases between the two ends. The CDR3 nucleotides are TGTGCCTGGAGTGAGACAGGTGTAACAGATACGCAGTATTTT. It is translated as CAWSETGVTDTQYF. Using reference TRBV30 and TRBJ2-3 for the parts outside the CDR3, the full variable domain is SQTIHQWPATLVQPVGSPLSLECTVEGTSNPNLYWYRQAAGRGLQLLFYSVGIGQISSEVPQNLSASRPQDRQFILSSKKLLLSDSGFYLCAWSETGVTDTQYFGPGTRLTVL.

The chain links TRBV5-6 to TRBJ1-1; TRBD1 matches at 7 bases. Germline V gene sequence: CDR1 SGHDT, CDR2 YYEEEE. Trimming took 4 bases from V and 1 from J; bases not matched to a gene: 7. The CDR3 runs to 15 residues. This CDR3 reads CASSLDWDRNTEAFF. CDR3 in DNA: TGTGCCAGCAGCCTCGATTGGGACAGGAACACTGAAGCTTTCTTT.

The V gene is TRBV7-9, the J gene TRBJ2-1; 12 positions agree with TRBD2. Germline CDR1 is SEHNR and CDR2 is FQNEAQ (reference sequence). The CDR3 is 14 residues long. After removal of 2 bases from V and 12 bases from J, the junction contained 5 bases not matched to a gene. CDR3 amino acids: CASSLKGLAGWQFF. Written as DNA, the CDR3 is TGTGCCAGCAGCTTAAAAGGACTAGCGGGATGGCAGTTCTTC.

The chain carries TRBV27 and TRBJ2-1; D is undetermined. The germline CDR1 and CDR2 sequences are MNHEY and SMNVEV (reference sequence). CDR3 length: 13 residues. Trimming stripped 2 bases from V and 5 bases from J, with 7 bases between. In DNA form, the CDR3 reads TGTGCCAGCAGTTTACCGGGTGACAATGAGCAGTTCTTC. It encodes CASSLPGDNEQFF.

The rearrangement joins TRBV5-1 to TRBJ2-7; 8 bases map to TRBD2. The CDR3 extends over 15 amino acids. Germline CDR1 is SGHRS and CDR2 is YFSETQ. The V gene end was trimmed by 4 bases and the J gene end by 3 bases; junction bases not matched to a gene: 9. CDR3 residues: CASSTDREGLYEQYF. CDR3 sequence (DNA): TGCGCCAGCAGCACGGATCGGGAGGGCCTCTACGAGCAGTACTTC.

On this clone: A junction boundary mismatches the germline segment, possibly from a read error. The rearrangement uses TRBV27 and TRBJ2-7, with D perhaps TRBD2 (10 bases). This CDR3 contains 17 residues. The V gene's germline CDR1 is MNHEY and CDR2 SMNVEV (reference sequence). The CDR3, as DNA: TGTGCCAGTGGACAGGGGACTAGCGTCGGCCCCTCCCACGAGCAGTACTTC. It yields the protein CASGQGTSVGPSHEQYF.

J is TRBJ2-7 and V is TRBV18, with TRBD1 as a possible D gene (5 bases). Germline CDR1 reads KGHSH; CDR2 reads LQKENI. The CDR3 consists of 15 residues. V was clipped by 3 bases and J by 2 bases, with 14 bases between them. The CDR3 nucleotides read TGTGCCAGCTCACCGCAAGGGCAGGGTCCCTACGAGCAGTACTTC. Residues: CASSPQGQGPYEQYF.

As for this clone: In the same sample, other DNA sequences code for this CDR3. The rearrangement uses TRBV20-1 and TRBJ2-1; D gene uncertain. Trimming shortened V by 4 bases and J by 7 bases, and 5 bases separated the two germline ends. The germline V gene has CDR1 DFQATT and CDR2 SNEGSKA (reference sequence). This CDR3 is 10 amino acids long. CDR3 sequence: CSATRNEQFF. CDR3 bases: TGCAGTGCTACTAGGAATGAGCAGTTCTTC.

The rearrangement links TRBV19 to TRBJ1-5; a possible D gene is TRBD1 (5 bases). Trimming took off 10 bases at V and 7 bases at J, with 17 bases between the two ends. CDR3 size: 13 residues. The V gene's germline CDR1 is LNHDA and CDR2 SQIVND (reference sequence). The CDR3 bases are TGTGCCATCAGCGGGGGGGGATGGCAGCCCCAGCATTTT. Translating it yields CAISGGGWQPQHF. Full variable domain (outside the CDR3, taken from reference TRBV19 and TRBJ1-5): DGGITQSPKYLFRKEGQNVTLSCEQNLNHDAMYWYRQDPGQGLRLIYYSQIVNDFQKGDIAEGYSVSREKKESFPLTVTSAQKNPTAFYLCAISGGGWQPQHFGDGTRLSIL.

In this sample, this clone turned up a few times. The chain has TRBV5-5 and TRBJ2-2; 8 bases agree with TRBD1. The CDR3 has 16 amino acids. CDR1 is SGHKS and CDR2 is YYEKEE in the germline V gene (reference sequence). V was clipped by 1 base and J by 5 bases; unmatched bases: 7. CDR3 residues: CASSLITGGFTGELFF. Here the CDR3 DNA reads TGTGCCAGCAGCTTGATAACAGGGGGTTTTACCGGGGAGCTGTTTTTT.

The J gene is TRBJ2-1, the V gene TRBV5-4, with 13 bases identical to TRBD2. J was trimmed by 13 bases and V by 4 bases; bases with no gene match: 11. CDR3 length: 15 residues. Germline assignment: CDR1 SGHNT and CDR2 YYREEE (reference sequence). For the CDR3, the DNA is TGTGCCAGCAGCCTCCCGACTAGCGGGAGGTTTACTCAGTTCTTC. Translating gives CASSLPTSGRFTQFF.